This T cell receptor beta chain is drawn from a study of CD8+CD57+ T cells in acquired aplastic anemia. The CDR3 sequence is 13 residues long. V lost 0 bases and J lost 2, with 4 bases in between. Per germline, CDR1 SGHVS and CDR2 FNYEAQ. The template used for profiling TCR beta VDJ and CDR3 was genomic DNA. A single record per CDR3 protein comes from TCRdb applying MiXCR to the reads. The table has about 470,000 distinct CDR3 sequences, under 40% seen once. For sequencing, patients were chosen who had shown expansion of CD8+CD57+ cells by flow cytometry. This clonotype was picked up many times. Input material: sorted CD4+, CD8+, or CD8+CD57+ T cells (not recorded which) from PBMCs. V usage is TRBV7-6 and J usage is TRBJ2-5; D uncertain. This TCR came from a human donor with aplastic anemia. The CDR3 reads CASSLAQQETQYF. Written as DNA, the CDR3 is TGTGCCAGCAGCTTAGCACAGCAAGAGACCCAGTACTTC.